The clone carrying this T cell receptor beta chain was observed at least ten times. The antigen remains unidentified. The data derive from a study of regulatory T cells in long-lasting Graves disease. Study-wide points: Whereas 966 public clonotypes were shared by new patients, persistent patients shared more, at a few thousand.

There are 15 residues in the CDR3. Per the germline V gene, CDR1 is SGHTA and CDR2 is FQGNSA. Between the trimmed V and J ends, which lost 4 bases and 1 base, there was a span of 13 bases. Specified time point: newly diagnosed GD, antithyroid drugs for less than 3 months. Scientists built the TCR library using RNA that was extracted from PBMCs. Library construction for TCR beta used iRepertoire HTBI primers and Arm-PCR of CDR3 regions. The authors' processing: Sample data revealed about 62 TRBV and some 13 TRBJ segments. TCRdb itself ran the multiplex PCR reads through MiXCR, one entry per CDR3 protein. The V and J calls follow TCRdb's processing rather than the paper's. The repertoire holds 520,000 or so distinct CDR3 sequences, with more than 10% as singletons. This sample also belongs to another study, concerning T cells in Graves' hyperthyroidism and ophthalmopathy. This second study notes: First-round RT-PCR with HTBI primers amplified the TCR CDR3 region. It was a median roughly six months before onset that the model predicted ophthalmopathy.

This clonotype was obtained from a woman in her 30s with Graves disease. This chain connects TRBV7-2 to TRBJ1-1; possible D gene TRBD1, 6 bases. The source material was peripheral blood mononuclear cells (PBMCs), sampled at new diagnosis, from a patient treated with antithyroid drugs. CDR3 residues: CASSWYVGANTEAFF. CDR3 nucleotide sequence: TGTGCCAGCAGCTGGTATGTGGGGGCGAACACTGAAGCTTTCTTT.